A selection of T cell receptor beta chains follows, all from one sample in a study of blood T cell repertoires in COVID-19. Sequenced by immunoSEQ multiplex PCR; TCRdb stores in-frame clones only, minus some. Here the sample spans fewer than 40,000 clones, around 77% being singletons. The sample taken for sequencing was peripheral blood. Receptor source: a man older than 75 with active or convalescent COVID-19. The CDR3 runs from the conserved cysteine through the conserved F or W. D genes are given only for firm matches. Clone size is given for some rows only: seen once, a few or many times, or a class if the clone is expanded.

d_call | j_call | v_call | clone_size | cdr3_aa | cdr3_nt
- | TRBJ1-2 | TRBV19 | - | CASMGRTVGFGTF | -
TRBD1 | TRBJ1-1 | TRBV28 | - | CASRGGTGLYMNTEAFF | TGTGCCAGCAGGGGAGGGACAGGCCTCTACATGAACACTGAAGCTTTCTTT
- | TRBJ2-7 | TRBV6-5 | - | CASSYRYEQYF | TGTGCCAGCAGTTACCGCTACGAGCAGTACTTC
TRBD1 | TRBJ1-1 | TRBV6-1 | - | CASSPWTGEEAFF | TGTGCCAGCAGTCCCTGGACAGGGGAAGAAGCTTTCTTT
TRBD1 | TRBJ2-3 | TRBV28 | - | CASSFGDRDTDTQYF | TGTGCCAGCAGTTTCGGGGACAGGGACACAGATACGCAGTATTTT
- | TRBJ2-5 | TRBV4-2 | many | CASSQSRGFQETQYF | TGTGCCAGCAGCCAATCCCGAGGCTTTCAAGAGACCCAGTACTTC
- | TRBJ1-6 | TRBV20-1 | - | CSASIGQIYSPLHF | TGCAGTGCTAGTATAGGACAAATCTATTCACCCCTCCACTTT
- | TRBJ1-2 | TRBV28 | - | CASSAGKDGTF | TGTGCCAGCAGTGCCGGGAAGGATGGCACCTTC
TRBD1 | TRBJ1-1 | TRBV30 | - | CAGQGDTEAFF | TGTGCCGGACAGGGCGACACTGAAGCTTTCTTT
TRBD2 | TRBJ2-3 | TRBV27 | - | CASSLLAGLDHTDTQYF | TGTGCCAGCAGTCTACTAGCGGGACTTGACCACACAGATACGCAGTATTTT
- | TRBJ2-5 | TRBV24-1 | - | CATSERETQYF | TGTGCCACCAGTGAGCGCGAGACCCAGTACTTC
- | TRBJ1-2 | TRBV7-9 | - | CASSSYRDHGYTF | TGTGCCAGCAGCTCTTACAGGGATCATGGCTACACCTTC
- | TRBJ2-3 | TRBV5-1 | - | CASRPSGRTDTQYF | TGCGCCAGCCGGCCAAGCGGGCGCACAGATACGCAGTATTTT
TRBD1 | TRBJ2-2 | TRBV28 | - | CASSALDRDTGELFF | TGTGCCAGCAGTGCCCTCGACAGGGACACCGGGGAGCTGTTTTTT
- | TRBJ1-5 | TRBV28 | - | CASSLEYSNQPQHF | TGTGCCAGCAGTTTGGAGTATAGCAATCAGCCCCAGCATTTT
- | TRBJ2-3 | TRBV12-3/TRBV12-4 | - | CASRREPGDTQYF | TGTGCCAGCCGTAGAGAACCGGGGGATACGCAGTATTTT
- | TRBJ2-1 | TRBV6-5 | few | CASSHGLASWFF | TGTGCCAGCAGTCACGGACTCGCAAGTTGGTTCTTC
- | TRBJ1-5 | TRBV28 | - | CASSSPPGVQPQHF | TGTGCCAGCAGTTCCCCGCCAGGGGTTCAGCCCCAGCATTTT
- | TRBJ2-7 | TRBV6-6 | - | CASSPRDEQYF | TGTGCCAGCAGCCCGCGGGACGAGCAGTACTTC
- | TRBJ2-1 | TRBV19 | - | CASKTGSSYNEQFF | TGTGCCAGTAAAACAGGGAGCTCCTACAATGAGCAGTTCTTC
TRBD2 | TRBJ2-1 | TRBV24-1 | - | CATSDSGRPDNEQFF | TGTGCCACCAGTGATAGCGGGAGGCCTGACAATGAGCAGTTCTTC
TRBD1 | TRBJ2-2 | TRBV28 | - | CASSRTGNTGELFF | TGTGCCAGCAGTCGGACAGGGAACACCGGGGAGCTGTTTTTT
- | TRBJ1-4 | TRBV4-2 | few | CASSQAYQEKLFF | TGTGCCAGCAGCCAAGCGTACCAGGAAAAACTGTTTTTT
- | TRBJ2-7 | TRBV18 | - | CASSPELGGEYEQYF | TGTGCCAGCTCACCCGAACTGGGGGGTGAGTACGAGCAGTACTTC
- | TRBJ1-3 | TRBV19 | - | CASSIVAGLSGNTIYF | TGTGCCAGTAGTATAGTAGCCGGTCTCTCTGGAAACACCATATATTTT
- | TRBJ1-2 | TRBV9 | - | CASSLDYRGGGYTF | TGTGCCAGCAGCCTCGACTACCGGGGGGGTGGCTACACCTTC
TRBD2 | TRBJ2-3 | TRBV25-1 | - | CASSERGSGGKADTQYF | TGTGCCAGCAGTGAAAGGGGGAGCGGGGGTAAGGCAGATACGCAGTATTTT
TRBD1 | TRBJ2-5 | TRBV6-5 | - | CASSYLDRGGETQYF | TGTGCCAGCAGTTACTTGGACAGGGGGGGGGAGACCCAGTACTTC
- | TRBJ2-4 | TRBV5-1 | - | CASSLLPGDLLQYF | TGCGCCAGCAGCTTGCTGCCAGGGGATCTACTCCAGTACTTC
- | TRBJ1-2 | TRBV30 | once | CAWSVVPGLGYGYTF | TGTGCCTGGAGTGTCGTCCCGGGGTTAGGCTATGGCTACACCTTC
TRBD1 | TRBJ1-2 | TRBV18 | - | CASSPGQMDGYTF | TGTGCCAGCTCACCGGGACAGATGGATGGCTACACCTTC
TRBD2 | TRBJ2-2 | TRBV14 | once | CASSQLAGTGELFF | TGTGCCAGCAGCCAATTAGCGGGAACCGGGGAGCTGTTTTTT
- | TRBJ2-3 | TRBV7-2 | - | CASSWGPYSTDTQYF | TGTGCCAGCAGCTGGGGCCCCTACTCGACAGATACGCAGTATTTT
- | TRBJ1-5 | TRBV6-6 | - | CASSAATWINQPQHF | TGTGCCAGCAGTGCAGCGACCTGGATCAATCAGCCCCAGCATTTT
TRBD2 | TRBJ2-1 | TRBV7-6 | - | CASSLGTRGDNEQFF | TGTGCCAGCAGCTTGGGCACCCGGGGGGACAATGAGCAGTTCTTC
- | TRBJ2-7 | TRBV9 | - | CASSVGPGTHYEQYF | TGTGCCAGCAGCGTAGGGCCCGGGACTCACTACGAGCAGTACTTC
- | TRBJ1-6 | TRBV6-1 | - | CASSDKATLSHYNNSPLHF | TGTGCCAGCAGTGATAAGGCCACTCTCTCGCACTATAATAATTCACCCCTCCACTTT
TRBD1 | TRBJ2-5 | TRBV9 | - | CASSTTQGARQETQYF | TGTGCCAGCAGCACCACACAGGGGGCGAGGCAAGAGACCCAGTACTTC
TRBD1 | TRBJ1-1 | TRBV28 | - | CASSSRQGRGLNTEAFF | TGTGCCAGCAGTTCACGACAGGGAAGGGGGTTGAACACTGAAGCTTTCTTT
TRBD2 | TRBJ2-1 | TRBV13 | few | CASSFAGLAGDEQFF | TGTGCCAGCAGCTTCGCCGGTCTAGCGGGAGACGAGCAGTTCTTC
- | TRBJ1-1 | TRBV7-9 | - | CASSPGGALTEAFF | TGTGCCAGCAGCCCTGGGGGGGCGCTCACTGAAGCTTTCTTT
TRBD1 | TRBJ2-5 | TRBV4-1 | - | CASSQDVGTVQETQYF | TGCGCCAGCAGCCAAGATGTCGGGACAGTTCAAGAGACCCAGTACTTC
- | TRBJ1-1 | TRBV28 | - | CASSLYRENTEAFF | TGTGCCAGCAGTTTATACAGGGAGAACACTGAAGCTTTCTTT
- | TRBJ1-5 | TRBV7-9 | - | CASSPTGGNQPQHF | TGTGCCAGCAGCCCAACGGGAGGGAACCAGCCCCAGCATTTT
- | TRBJ2-7 | TRBV6-1 | - | CASSEASLSLYSYEQYF | TGTGCCAGCAGTGAAGCGTCGTTGAGTCTCTACTCCTACGAGCAGTACTTC
TRBD2 | TRBJ2-7 | TRBV7-9 | - | CASSPLIASGPSSYEQYF | TGTGCCAGCAGCCCCCTTATTGCTAGCGGTCCCAGCTCCTACGAGCAGTACTTC
TRBD1 | TRBJ2-2 | TRBV7-9 | - | CASSPGQGASNTGELFF | TGTGCCAGCAGCCCTGGACAGGGGGCCTCGAACACCGGGGAGCTGTTTTTT
- | TRBJ2-5 | TRBV30 | - | CAWSARGETQYF | TGTGCCTGGAGTGCCAGAGGAGAGACCCAGTACTTC
TRBD1 | TRBJ2-3 | TRBV9 | - | CASSVTSQGDTQYF | TGTGCCAGCAGCGTCACCTCACAGGGGGATACGCAGTATTTT
TRBD2 | TRBJ2-1 | TRBV4-1 | - | CASSQGLAATNEQFF | TGCGCCAGCAGCCAAGGACTAGCGGCAACCAATGAGCAGTTCTTC
- | TRBJ1-1 | TRBV19 | - | CASSSRSYEAFF | TGTGCCAGTAGTTCGAGAAGTTATGAAGCTTTCTTT